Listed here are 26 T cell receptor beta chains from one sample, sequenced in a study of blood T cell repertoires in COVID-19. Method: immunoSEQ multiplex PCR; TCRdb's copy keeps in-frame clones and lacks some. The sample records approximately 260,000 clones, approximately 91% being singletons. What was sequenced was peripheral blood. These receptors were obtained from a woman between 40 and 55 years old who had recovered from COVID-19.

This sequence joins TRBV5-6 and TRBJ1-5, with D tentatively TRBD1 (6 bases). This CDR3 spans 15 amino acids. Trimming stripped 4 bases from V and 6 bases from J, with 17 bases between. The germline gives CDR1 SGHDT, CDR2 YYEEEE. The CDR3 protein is CASSRTGIETQPQHF. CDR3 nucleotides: TGTGCCAGCAGCAGAACAGGGATAGAAACTCAGCCCCAGCATTTT.

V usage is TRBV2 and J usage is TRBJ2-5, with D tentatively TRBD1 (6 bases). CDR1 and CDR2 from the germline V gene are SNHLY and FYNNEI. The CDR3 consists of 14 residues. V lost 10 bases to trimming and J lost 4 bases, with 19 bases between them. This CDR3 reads CATGRAGVVETQYF. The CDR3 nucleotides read TGTGCCACAGGGCGGGCAGGGGTTGTAGAGACCCAGTACTTC.

The CDR3 DNA is TGTGCCAGCAGTTACGGGACAGCTCACTACGAGCAGTACTTC. Residues: CASSYGTAHYEQYF. The chain joins TRBV28 to TRBJ2-7; 7 positions agree with TRBD1. Germline loops: CDR1 MDHEN, CDR2 SYDVKM. Germline trimming cut 4 bases from V and 3 bases from J; bases unmatched to any gene: 6. CDR3 length: 14 amino acids.

CDR3 amino acids: CASSLIRFSGNTIYF. The CDR3 nucleotides are TGTGCCAGCAGTCTTATCAGGTTCTCTGGAAACACCATATATTTT. The V gene is TRBV2, the J gene TRBJ1-3; D is unresolved. Trimming removed 5 bases at V and 0 bases at J, with 11 bases between. Germline V CDR1 and CDR2: SNHLY, FYNNEI. This CDR3 is 15 amino acids long.

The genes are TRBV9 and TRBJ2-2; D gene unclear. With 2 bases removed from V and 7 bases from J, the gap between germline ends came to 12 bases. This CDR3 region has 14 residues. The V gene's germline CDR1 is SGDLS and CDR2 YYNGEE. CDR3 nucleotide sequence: TGTGCCAGCAGCGTCAAAACGACTGGCGGGGAGCTGTTTTTT. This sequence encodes CASSVKTTGGELFF.

DNA for the CDR3: TGTGCCACCAGTCGTGGGGGCCTCGGGGACTATGGCTACACCTTC. Encoded protein: CATSRGGLGDYGYTF. The V gene is TRBV24-1, the J gene TRBJ1-2; possibly TRBD1 for D (6 bases). Between the trimmed V and J ends, which lost 6 bases and 3 bases, there was a span of 16 bases. The CDR3 covers 15 residues. The V gene's germline CDR1 is KGHDR and CDR2 SFDVKD.

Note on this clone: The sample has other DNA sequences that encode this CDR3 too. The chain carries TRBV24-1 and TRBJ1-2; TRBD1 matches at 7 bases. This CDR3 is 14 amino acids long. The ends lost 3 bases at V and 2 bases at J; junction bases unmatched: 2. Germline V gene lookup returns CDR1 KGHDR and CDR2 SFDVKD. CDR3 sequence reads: CATSDPDRNYGYTF. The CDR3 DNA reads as TGTGCCACCAGTGATCCGGACAGGAACTATGGCTACACCTTC.

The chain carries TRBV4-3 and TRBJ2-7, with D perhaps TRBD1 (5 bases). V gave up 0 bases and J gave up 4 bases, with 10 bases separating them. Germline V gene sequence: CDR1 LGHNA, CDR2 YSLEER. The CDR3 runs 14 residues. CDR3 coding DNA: TGCGCCAGCAGCCAAGACGACAGACAGTACGAGCAGTACTTC. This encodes CASSQDDRQYEQYF.

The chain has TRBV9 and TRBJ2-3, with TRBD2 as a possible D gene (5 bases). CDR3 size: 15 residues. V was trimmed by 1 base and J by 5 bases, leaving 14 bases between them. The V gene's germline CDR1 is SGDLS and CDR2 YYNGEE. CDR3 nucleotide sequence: TGTGCCAGCAGCGTACGGGCTAGCCGCGAAGATACGCAGTATTTT. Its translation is CASSVRASREDTQYF.

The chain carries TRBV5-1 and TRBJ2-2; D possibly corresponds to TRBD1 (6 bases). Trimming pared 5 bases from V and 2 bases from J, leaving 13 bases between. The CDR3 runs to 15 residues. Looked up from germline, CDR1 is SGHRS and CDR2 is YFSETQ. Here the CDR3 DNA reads TGCGCCAGCAGTCTTGTACAGGGAAACACCGGGGAGCTGTTTTTT. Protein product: CASSLVQGNTGELFF.

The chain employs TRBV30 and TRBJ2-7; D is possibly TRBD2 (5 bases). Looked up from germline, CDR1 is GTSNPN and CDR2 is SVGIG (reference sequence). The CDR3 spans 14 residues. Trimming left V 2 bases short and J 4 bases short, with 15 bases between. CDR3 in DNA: TGTGCCTGGAGTAAGAGGAGGTTCGTGTACGAGCAGTACTTC. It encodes CAWSKRRFVYEQYF.

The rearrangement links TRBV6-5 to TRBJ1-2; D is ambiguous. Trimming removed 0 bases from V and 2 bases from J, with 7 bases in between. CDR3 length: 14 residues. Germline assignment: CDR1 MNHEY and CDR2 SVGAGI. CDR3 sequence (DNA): TGTGCCAGCAGTTACTCTGGAGGAAACTATGGCTACACCTTC. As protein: CASSYSGGNYGYTF.

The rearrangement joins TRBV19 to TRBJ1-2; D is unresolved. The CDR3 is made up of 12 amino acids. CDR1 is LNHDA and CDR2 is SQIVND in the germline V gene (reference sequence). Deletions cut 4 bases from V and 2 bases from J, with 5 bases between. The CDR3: CASSRGNYGYTF. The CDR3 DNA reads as TGTGCCAGTAGTAGAGGGAACTATGGCTACACCTTC.

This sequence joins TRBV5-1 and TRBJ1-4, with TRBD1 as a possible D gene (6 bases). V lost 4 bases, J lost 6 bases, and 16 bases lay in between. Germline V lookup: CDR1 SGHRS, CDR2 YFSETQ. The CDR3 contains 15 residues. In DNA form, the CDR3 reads TGCGCCAGCAGCCGAGACAAGGGGGTCGATGAAAAACTGTTTTTT. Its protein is CASSRDKGVDEKLFF.

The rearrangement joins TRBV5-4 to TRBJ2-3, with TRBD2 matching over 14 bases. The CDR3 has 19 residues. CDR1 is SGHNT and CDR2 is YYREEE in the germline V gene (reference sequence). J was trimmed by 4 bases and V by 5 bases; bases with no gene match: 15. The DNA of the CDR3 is TGTGCCAGCAGAAACTCGGGACTAGCGGGGGTCCGTCCAGCAGATACGCAGTATTTT. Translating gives CASRNSGLAGVRPADTQYF.

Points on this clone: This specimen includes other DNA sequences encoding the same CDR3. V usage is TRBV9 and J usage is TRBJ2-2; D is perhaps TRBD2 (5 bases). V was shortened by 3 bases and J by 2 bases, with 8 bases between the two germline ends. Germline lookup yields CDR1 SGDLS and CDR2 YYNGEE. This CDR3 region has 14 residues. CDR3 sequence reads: CASSARGNTGELFF. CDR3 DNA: TGTGCCAGCAGCGCCCGGGGTAACACCGGGGAGCTGTTTTTT.

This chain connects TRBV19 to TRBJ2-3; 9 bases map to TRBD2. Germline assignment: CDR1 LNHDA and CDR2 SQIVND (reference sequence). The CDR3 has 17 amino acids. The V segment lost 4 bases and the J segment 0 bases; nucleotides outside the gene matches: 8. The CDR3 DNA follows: TGTGCCAGTAGTACTCGACTAGCGGATACTAGCACAGATACGCAGTATTTT. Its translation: CASSTRLADTSTDTQYF.

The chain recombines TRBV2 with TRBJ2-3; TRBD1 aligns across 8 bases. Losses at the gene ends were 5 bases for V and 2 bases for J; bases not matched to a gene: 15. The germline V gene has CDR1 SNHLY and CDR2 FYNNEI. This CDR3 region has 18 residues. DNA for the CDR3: TGTGCCAGCAGTCACCCCAAGGGACAGGCATTAATCACAGATACGCAGTATTTT. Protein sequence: CASSHPKGQALITDTQYF. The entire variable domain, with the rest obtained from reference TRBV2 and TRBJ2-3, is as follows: EPEVTQTPSHQVTQMGQEVILRCVPISNHLYFYWYRQILGQKVEFLVSFYNNEISEKSEIFDDQFSVERPDGSNFTLKIRSTKLEDSAMYFCASSHPKGQALITDTQYFGPGTRLTVL.

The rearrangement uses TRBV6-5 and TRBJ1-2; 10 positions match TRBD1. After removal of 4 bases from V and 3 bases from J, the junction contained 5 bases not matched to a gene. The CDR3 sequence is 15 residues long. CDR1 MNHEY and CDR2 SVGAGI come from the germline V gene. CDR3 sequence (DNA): TGTGCCAGCAGTTTAAGGACAGGGGGACACTATGGCTACACCTTC. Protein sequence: CASSLRTGGHYGYTF.

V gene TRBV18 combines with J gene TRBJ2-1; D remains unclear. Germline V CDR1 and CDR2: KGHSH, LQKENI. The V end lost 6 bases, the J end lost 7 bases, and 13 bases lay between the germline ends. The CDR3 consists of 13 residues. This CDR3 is CASSHTGGNEQFF. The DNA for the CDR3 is TGTGCCAGCTCGCATACGGGTGGGAATGAGCAGTTCTTC.

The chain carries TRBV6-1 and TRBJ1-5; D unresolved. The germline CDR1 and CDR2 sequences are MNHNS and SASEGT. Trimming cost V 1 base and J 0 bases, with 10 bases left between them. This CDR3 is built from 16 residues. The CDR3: CASSEVAVNSNQPQHF. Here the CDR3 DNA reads TGTGCCAGCAGTGAAGTGGCAGTTAATAGCAATCAGCCCCAGCATTTT.

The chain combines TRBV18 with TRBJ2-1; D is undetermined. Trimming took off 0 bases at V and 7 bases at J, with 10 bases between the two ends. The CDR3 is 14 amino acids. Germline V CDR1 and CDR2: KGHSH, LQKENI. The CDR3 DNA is TGTGCCAGCTCACCACCCCCGGGTTTAAATGAGCAGTTCTTC. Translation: CASSPPPGLNEQFF.

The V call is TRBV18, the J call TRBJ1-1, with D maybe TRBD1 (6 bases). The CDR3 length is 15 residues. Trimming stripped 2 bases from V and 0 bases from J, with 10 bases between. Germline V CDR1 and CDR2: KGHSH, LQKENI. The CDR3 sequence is CASSPIGQLNTEAFF. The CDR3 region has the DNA TGTGCCAGCTCACCAATCGGACAGTTGAACACTGAAGCTTTCTTT.

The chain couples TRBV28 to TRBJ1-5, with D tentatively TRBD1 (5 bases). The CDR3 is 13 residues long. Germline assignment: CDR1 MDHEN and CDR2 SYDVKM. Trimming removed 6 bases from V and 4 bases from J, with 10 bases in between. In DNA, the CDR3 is TGTGCCAGCAGAATGGGGGGGAATCAGCCCCAGCATTTT. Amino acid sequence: CASRMGGNQPQHF. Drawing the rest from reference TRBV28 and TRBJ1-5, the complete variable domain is DVKVTQSSRYLVKRTGEKVFLECVQDMDHENMFWYRQDPGLGLRLIYFSYDVKMKEKGDIPEGYSVSREKKERFSLILESASTNQTSMYLCASRMGGNQPQHFGDGTRLSIL.

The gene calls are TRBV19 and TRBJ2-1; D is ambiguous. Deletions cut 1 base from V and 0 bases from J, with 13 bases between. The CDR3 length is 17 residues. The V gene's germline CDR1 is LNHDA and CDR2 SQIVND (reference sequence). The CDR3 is CASSIVPAYSSYNEQFF. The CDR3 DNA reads TGTGCCAGTAGTATAGTACCAGCTTACAGCTCCTACAATGAGCAGTTCTTC.

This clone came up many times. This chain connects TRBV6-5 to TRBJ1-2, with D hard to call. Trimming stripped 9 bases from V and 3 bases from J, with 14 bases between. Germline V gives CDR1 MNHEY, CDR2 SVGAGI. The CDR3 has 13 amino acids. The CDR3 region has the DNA TGTGCCAGTAGTACAGAGTGGGACTATGGCTACACCTTC. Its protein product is CASSTEWDYGYTF.